These 21 T cell receptor beta chains originate from one sample sequenced in a study of human versus mouse CDR3 diversity and MHC coevolution. Produced via immunoSEQ multiplex PCR; TCRdb's table is partial and in-frame only. The sample holds roughly 86,000 clones, approximately 92% seen once. The sequenced material came from naive CD4+ T cells from blood. The subset here: CD45RO-negative CD62L-positive naive CD4 T cells. These receptors originate from a person between 25 and 70 years old in good health.

The rearrangement uses TRBV18 and TRBJ2-7; 9 nucleotides align to TRBD1. The CDR3 loop spans 14 amino acids. In germline, CDR1 is KGHSH, CDR2 LQKENI. Trimming at V came to 3 bases and at J to 5 bases, leaving 5 bases not matched to a gene. For the CDR3, the DNA is TGTGCCAGCTCACCTGGGACAGGGTGGAACGAGCAGTACTTC. This codes for CASSPGTGWNEQYF.

The chain uses TRBV19 and TRBJ2-3; no reliable D call. V lost 1 base to trimming and J lost 2 bases, with 7 bases between them. CDR1 is LNHDA, CDR2 SQIVND, per germline (reference sequence). The CDR3 has 14 amino acids. The DNA for the CDR3 is TGTGCCAGTAGTATAGCCCAGGACACAGATACGCAGTATTTT. Amino acids: CASSIAQDTDTQYF. The entire variable domain, with the rest obtained from reference TRBV19 and TRBJ2-3, is as follows: DGGITQSPKYLFRKEGQNVTLSCEQNLNHDAMYWYRQDPGQGLRLIYYSQIVNDFQKGDIAEGYSVSREKKESFPLTVTSAQKNPTAFYLCASSIAQDTDTQYFGPGTRLTVL.

The V gene is TRBV2, the J gene TRBJ1-1, with TRBD1 as a possible D gene (6 bases). The CDR3 is made up of 14 amino acids. The V and J ends lost 11 bases and 3 bases respectively, with 19 bases between them. Germline CDR1 is SNHLY and CDR2 is FYNNEI. The CDR3 here is CAGKNTGRDTEAFF. The CDR3 region has the DNA TGTGCCGGCAAGAATACAGGGCGGGACACTGAAGCTTTCTTT.

V usage is TRBV5-6 and J usage is TRBJ2-1, with a tentative D call TRBD2 (5 bases). V was pared by 3 bases and J by 6 bases, with 13 bases between. Germline CDR1 reads SGHDT; CDR2 reads YYEEEE. CDR3 length: 14 residues. CDR3 region: CASSYAGPRNEQFF. The CDR3 DNA reads TGTGCCAGCAGCTATGCGGGCCCGCGCAATGAGCAGTTCTTC. Variable domain in full (rest from reference TRBV5-6 and TRBJ2-1): DAGVTQSPTHLIKTRGQQVTLRCSPKSGHDTVSWYQQALGQGPQFIFQYYEEEERQRGNFPDRFSGHQFPNYSSELNVNALLLGDSALYLCASSYAGPRNEQFFGPGTRLTVL.

This sequence joins TRBV4-1 and TRBJ2-4; the D gene is possibly TRBD2 (6 bases). The germline gives CDR1 MGHRA, CDR2 YSYEKL. With 4 bases removed from V and 0 bases from J, the gap between germline ends came to 16 bases. The CDR3 runs 17 residues. CDR3 sequence (DNA): TGCGCCAGCAGCCGCGTAGGGGAGGCTCGAGCCAAAAACATTCAGTACTTC. It codes for CASSRVGEARAKNIQYF.

The chain couples TRBV6-5 to TRBJ1-4; 8 bases agree with TRBD1. Per the germline V gene, CDR1 is MNHEY and CDR2 is SVGAGI. V lost 6 bases to trimming and J lost 7 bases; unmatched junction nucleotides: 7. This CDR3 spans 14 amino acids. In nucleotides, the CDR3 is TGTGCCAGCAGCGGTACAGGGGGGGTTGAAAAACTGTTTTTT. Its protein is CASSGTGGVEKLFF.

The rearrangement links TRBV18 to TRBJ2-1, with 9 bases matching TRBD1. J lost 4 bases, V lost 3 bases, and 4 bases had no gene match. The CDR3 sequence is 15 residues long. Germline V CDR1 and CDR2: KGHSH, LQKENI. The CDR3, as DNA: TGTGCCAGCTCACCGGGACAGGGTCAATACAATGAGCAGTTCTTC. Encoded protein: CASSPGQGQYNEQFF. Drawing the rest from reference TRBV18 and TRBJ2-1, the complete variable domain is NAGVMQNPRHLVRRRGQEARLRCSPMKGHSHVYWYRQLPEEGLKFMVYLQKENIIDESGMPKERFSAEFPKEGPSILRIQQVVRGDSAAYFCASSPGQGQYNEQFFGPGTRLTVL.

V is TRBV21-1 and J is TRBJ1-6; the D call TRBD1 from the table was never checked on the DNA. TRBV21-1 is marked as a pseudogene. The CDR3 contains 17 residues. CDR3 protein: CASSKNPTGWGYSPLHF. The CDR3 bases are TGTGCCAGCAGCAAAAACCCGACAGGCTGGGGATATTCACCCCTCCACTTT.

This chain uses TRBV4-3 with TRBJ1-5; no clear D. The CDR3 contains 15 residues. Germline V gene sequence: CDR1 LGHNA, CDR2 YSLEER. V shed 0 bases and J shed 3 bases, with 9 bases lying between them. In DNA, the CDR3 is TGCGCCAGCAGCCAAGAAATCCAGTCCAATCAGCCCCAGCATTTT. This sequence encodes CASSQEIQSNQPQHF.

This clone was detected only once. J is TRBJ2-5 and V is TRBV27; maybe TRBD1 (5 bases). Trimming took off 5 bases at V and 1 base at J, with 14 bases between the two ends. Germline V gene data show CDR1 as MNHEY and CDR2 as SMNVEV (reference sequence). The CDR3 runs to 15 residues. The CDR3 coding sequence is TGTGCCAGCAGTCCGGACATGGCGACCCAAGAGACCCAGTACTTC. Translating gives CASSPDMATQETQYF.

The rearrangement links TRBV18 to TRBJ2-7; TRBD1 matches 8 bases. V lost 4 bases, J lost 6 bases, and 8 bases stayed unmatched. The germline V gene has CDR1 KGHSH and CDR2 LQKENI. This CDR3 has 14 amino acids. The CDR3, as DNA: TGTGCCAGCTCACTCACGGACAGGGAACGCGAGCAGTACTTC. Protein product: CASSLTDREREQYF. The whole variable domain, remainder taken from reference TRBV18 and TRBJ2-7, is NAGVMQNPRHLVRRRGQEARLRCSPMKGHSHVYWYRQLPEEGLKFMVYLQKENIIDESGMPKERFSAEFPKEGPSILRIQQVVRGDSAAYFCASSLTDREREQYFGPGTRLTVT.

The genes are TRBV10-3 and TRBJ2-1, with 10 bases matching TRBD2. Germline CDR1 is ENHRY and CDR2 is SYGVKD. The CDR3 contains 15 residues. The J segment lost 5 bases and the V segment lost 3 bases, leaving 4 bases of the junction unmatched. CDR3 protein: CAISDGLAVNNEQFF. The CDR3 DNA follows: TGTGCCATCAGTGACGGACTAGCGGTGAACAATGAGCAGTTCTTC.

This chain uses TRBV28 with TRBJ1-5; D might be TRBD1 (5 bases). This CDR3 is 16 amino acids long. The germline V gene has CDR1 MDHEN and CDR2 SYDVKM. Trimming shortened V by 4 bases and J by 5 bases, and 18 bases separated the two germline ends. CDR3 amino acids: CASSSYPPGDDQPQHF. CDR3 coding DNA: TGTGCCAGCAGTTCTTATCCCCCGGGGGACGATCAGCCCCAGCATTTT.

The chain carries TRBV28 and TRBJ2-2; the D gene is possibly TRBD1 (5 bases). The CDR3 runs 15 residues. V was shortened by 5 bases and J by 1 base, with 11 bases between the two germline ends. Germline V CDR1 and CDR2: MDHEN, SYDVKM. For the CDR3, the DNA is TGTGCCAGCAGTCGTCCGACAGTGAACACCGGGGAGCTGTTTTTT. Translated, it gives CASSRPTVNTGELFF.

The gene calls are TRBV5-1 and TRBJ2-2; TRBD1 agrees at 8 bases. V shed 3 bases, J shed 9 bases, and the junction held 10 bases outside the gene matches. CDR3 size: 15 residues. The V gene's germline CDR1 is SGHRS and CDR2 YFSETQ. The CDR3, as DNA: TGCGCCAGCAGCTGGGACAGGTTTGGCGTGAGGGAGCTGTTTTTT. The encoded protein is CASSWDRFGVRELFF.

This rearrangement joins TRBV7-2 to TRBJ1-4; 7 bases map to TRBD1. After removal of 5 bases from V and 6 bases from J, the junction contained 9 bases not matched to a gene. CDR1 and CDR2 from the germline V gene are SGHTA and FQGNSA. The CDR3 has 15 amino acids. CDR3 coding DNA: TGTGCCAGCAGCGCCCGACAGGGTTCGGATGAAAAACTGTTTTTT. Its translation is CASSARQGSDEKLFF. The entire variable domain, with the rest obtained from reference TRBV7-2 and TRBJ1-4, is as follows: GAGVSQSPSNKVTEKGKDVELRCDPISGHTALYWYRQSLGQGLEFLIYFQGNSAPDKSGLPSDRFSAERTGGSVSTLTIQRTQQEDSAVYLCASSARQGSDEKLFFGSGTQLSVL.

J is TRBJ2-2 and V is TRBV6-5; 9 positions match TRBD2. Germline assignment: CDR1 MNHEY and CDR2 SVGAGI. The CDR3 runs to 15 residues. Germline trimming cut 3 bases from V and 3 bases from J; bases unmatched to any gene: 2. The CDR3 DNA is TGTGCCAGCAGTTATGGCGGGAGGGACACCGGGGAGCTGTTTTTT. Amino acid sequence: CASSYGGRDTGELFF.

The genes are TRBV27 and TRBJ2-7; 7 nucleotides match TRBD1. This CDR3 region has 15 residues. J gave up 6 bases and V 6 bases, and 14 bases lay outside the gene matches. From germline, CDR1 is MNHEY and CDR2 SMNVEV (reference sequence). As DNA, the CDR3 is TGTGCCAGCAGGCCTCTGGGGCAGGGGGAGCGCGAGCAGTACTTC. Translating gives CASRPLGQGEREQYF.

The CDR3 is CAWSTPRRVNSPLHF. DNA of the CDR3: TGTGCCTGGAGCACTCCAAGACGGGTGAATTCACCCCTCCACTTT. The rearrangement links TRBV30 to TRBJ1-6; no reliable D call. CDR3 length: 15 residues. V was pared by 3 bases and J by 7 bases, with 16 bases between. CDR1 GTSNPN and CDR2 SVGIG come from the germline V gene (reference sequence). The full variable domain, rest sourced from reference TRBV30 and TRBJ1-6, is SQTIHQWPATLVQPVGSPLSLECTVEGTSNPNLYWYRQAAGRGLQLLFYSVGIGQISSEVPQNLSASRPQDRQFILSSKKLLLSDSGFYLCAWSTPRRVNSPLHFGNGTRLTVT.

V gene TRBV6-1 combines with J gene TRBJ1-1, with TRBD1 identical over 7 bases. The CDR3 loop spans 15 amino acids. With 6 bases clipped from V and 1 base from J, the junction kept 8 bases outside the gene matches. CDR1 is MNHNS and CDR2 is SASEGT in the germline V gene. CDR3 DNA sequence: TGTGCCAGCAGCGACTGGACAGGCACGAACACTGAAGCTTTCTTT. It specifies CASSDWTGTNTEAFF.

The rearrangement links TRBV9 to TRBJ1-2; D unresolved. The CDR3 spans 13 residues. The germline CDR1 and CDR2 sequences are SGDLS and YYNGEE. V lost 5 bases and J 10 bases, leaving 18 bases between the germline ends. CDR3 protein: CASSDILTDPYTF. As DNA, the CDR3 is TGTGCCAGCAGTGACATCTTGACGGATCCCTACACCTTC.